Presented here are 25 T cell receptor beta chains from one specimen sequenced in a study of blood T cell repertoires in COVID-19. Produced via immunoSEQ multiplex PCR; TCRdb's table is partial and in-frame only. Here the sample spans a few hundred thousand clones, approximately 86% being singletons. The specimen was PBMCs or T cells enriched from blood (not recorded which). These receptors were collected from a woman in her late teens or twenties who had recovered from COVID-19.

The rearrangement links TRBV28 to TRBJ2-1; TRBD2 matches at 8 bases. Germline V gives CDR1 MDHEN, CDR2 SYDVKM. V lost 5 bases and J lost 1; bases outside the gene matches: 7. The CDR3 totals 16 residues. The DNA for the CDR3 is TGTGCCAGCAGTACTAGCGGAGGTGAATCCTACAATGAGCAGTTCTTC. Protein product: CASSTSGGESYNEQFF.

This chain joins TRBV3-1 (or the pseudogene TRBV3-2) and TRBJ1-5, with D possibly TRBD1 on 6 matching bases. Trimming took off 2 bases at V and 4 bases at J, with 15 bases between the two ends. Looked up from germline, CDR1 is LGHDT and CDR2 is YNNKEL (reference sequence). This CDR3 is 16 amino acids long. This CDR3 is CASSQSTGYKNQPQHF. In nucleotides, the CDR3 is TGTGCCAGCAGCCAATCGACAGGTTACAAGAATCAGCCCCAGCATTTT.

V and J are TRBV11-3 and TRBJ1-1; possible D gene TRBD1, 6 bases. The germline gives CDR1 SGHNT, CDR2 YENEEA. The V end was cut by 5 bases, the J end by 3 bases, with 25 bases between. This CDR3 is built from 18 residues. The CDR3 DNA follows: TGTGCCAGCAGCCCCCATACCACCTACAGGGTCTCGGACACTGAAGCTTTCTTT. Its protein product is CASSPHTTYRVSDTEAFF.

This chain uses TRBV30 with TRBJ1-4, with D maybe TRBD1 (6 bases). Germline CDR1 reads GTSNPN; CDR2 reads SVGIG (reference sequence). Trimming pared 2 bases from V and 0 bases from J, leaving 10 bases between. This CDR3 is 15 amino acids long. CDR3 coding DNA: TGTGCCTGGAGTAAGGGGGTCACAACTAATGAAAAACTGTTTTTT. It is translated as CAWSKGVTTNEKLFF.

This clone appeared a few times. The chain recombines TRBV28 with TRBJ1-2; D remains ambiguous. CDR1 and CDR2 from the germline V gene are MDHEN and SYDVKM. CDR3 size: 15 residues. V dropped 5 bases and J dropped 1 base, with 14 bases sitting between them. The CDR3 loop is CASSARPGNNYGYTF. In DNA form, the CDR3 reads TGTGCCAGCAGTGCCCGACCGGGAAATAACTATGGCTACACCTTC.

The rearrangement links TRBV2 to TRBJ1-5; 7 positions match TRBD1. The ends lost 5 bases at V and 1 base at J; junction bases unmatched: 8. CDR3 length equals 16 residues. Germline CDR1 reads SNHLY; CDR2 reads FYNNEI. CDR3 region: CASSQNRGWSNQPQHF. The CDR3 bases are TGTGCCAGCAGTCAGAACAGGGGTTGGAGCAATCAGCCCCAGCATTTT.

The DNA for the CDR3 is TGCGCCAGCAGCCCGGACAGGGGGGTTGAAAAACTGTTTTTT. It specifies CASSPDRGVEKLFF. The V gene is TRBV5-1, the J gene TRBJ1-4; 10 bases map to TRBD1. Germline CDR1 is SGHRS and CDR2 is YFSETQ. Unmatched junction bases numbered 4, after V lost 4 bases and J lost 7 bases. The CDR3 runs 14 residues.

Written as DNA, the CDR3 is TGTGCCAGCAGCGGAGGGGTAGCGGGCTTCACAGATACGCAGTATTTT. It encodes CASSGGVAGFTDTQYF. This rearrangement joins TRBV7-8 to TRBJ2-3; 7 nucleotides line up with TRBD2. The V and J ends lost 5 bases and 2 bases, in that order; junction bases with no gene match: 10. Germline-derived CDR1 and CDR2 are SGHVS and FQNEAQ. This CDR3 is built from 16 residues.

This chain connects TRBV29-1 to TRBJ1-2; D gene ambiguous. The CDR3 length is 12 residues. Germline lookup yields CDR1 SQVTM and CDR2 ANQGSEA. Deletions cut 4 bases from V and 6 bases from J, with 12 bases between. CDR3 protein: CSVGEPGNGYTF. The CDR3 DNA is TGCAGCGTTGGAGAACCGGGGAATGGCTACACCTTC.

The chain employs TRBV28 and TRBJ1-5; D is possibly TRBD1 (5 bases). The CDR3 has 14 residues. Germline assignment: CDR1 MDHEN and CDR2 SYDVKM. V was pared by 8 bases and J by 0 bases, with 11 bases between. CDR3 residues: CASHQGLSNQPQHF. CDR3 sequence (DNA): TGTGCCAGCCATCAGGGTCTTAGCAATCAGCCCCAGCATTTT.

The CDR3 is CASSYTLAGGEYTQYF. The DNA for the CDR3 is TGTGCCAGCAGTTACACGTTAGCGGGGGGGGAATATACGCAGTATTTT. This chain links TRBV6-5 with TRBJ2-3; TRBD2 aligns across 11 bases. The ends lost 2 bases at V and 7 bases at J; junction bases unmatched: 8. Germline CDR1 MNHEY, CDR2 SVGAGI. This CDR3 region has 16 residues.

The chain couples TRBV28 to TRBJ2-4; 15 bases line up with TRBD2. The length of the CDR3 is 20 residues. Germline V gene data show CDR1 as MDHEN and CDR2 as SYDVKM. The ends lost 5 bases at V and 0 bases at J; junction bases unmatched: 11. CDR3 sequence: CASSPLGLAGGRLAKNIQYF. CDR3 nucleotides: TGTGCCAGCAGTCCCCTGGGACTAGCGGGGGGCCGACTAGCCAAAAACATTCAGTACTTC. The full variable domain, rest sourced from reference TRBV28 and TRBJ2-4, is DVKVTQSSRYLVKRTGEKVFLECVQDMDHENMFWYRQDPGLGLRLIYFSYDVKMKEKGDIPEGYSVSREKKERFSLILESASTNQTSMYLCASSPLGLAGGRLAKNIQYFGAGTRLSVL.

CDR3: CASSPQSGRGETQYF. In DNA, the CDR3 is TGTGCCAGCAGCCCACAAAGCGGGAGGGGAGAGACCCAGTACTTC. The rearrangement links TRBV7-3 to TRBJ2-5, with 10 bases identical to TRBD2. CDR3 length equals 15 residues. Germline V CDR1 and CDR2: SGHTA, FQGTGA. The trim removed 5 bases at V and 4 bases at J, leaving 7 bases unmatched. Variable domain in full (rest from reference TRBV7-3 and TRBJ2-5): GAGVSQTPSNKVTEKGKYVELRCDPISGHTALYWYRQSLGQGPEFLIYFQGTGAADDSGLPNDRFFAVRPEGSVSTLKIQRTERGDSAVYLCASSPQSGRGETQYFGPGTRLLVL.

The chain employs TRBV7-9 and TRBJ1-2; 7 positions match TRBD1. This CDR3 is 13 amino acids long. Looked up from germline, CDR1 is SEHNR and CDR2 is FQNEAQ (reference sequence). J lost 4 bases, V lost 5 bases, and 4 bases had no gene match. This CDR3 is CASSHSGGYGYTF. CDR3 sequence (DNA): TGTGCCAGCAGCCACTCAGGGGGCTATGGCTACACCTTC.

The chain's CDR3 is CASSRTGTDEKLFF. CDR3 coding DNA: TGTGCCAGCAGCCGGACAGGGACCGATGAAAAACTGTTTTTT. The V call is TRBV27, the J call TRBJ1-4, with 8 positions matching TRBD1. The germline gives CDR1 MNHEY, CDR2 SMNVEV (reference sequence). The CDR3 is 14 amino acids. V was clipped by 6 bases and J by 6 bases; unmatched bases: 6.

In DNA form, the CDR3 reads TGTGCCAGCAATTTTAGGGGCAGCACTGAAGCTTTCTTT. This gives the protein CASNFRGSTEAFF. This chain connects TRBV6-5 to TRBJ1-1; possible D gene TRBD1, 5 bases. CDR3 length equals 13 residues. Germline V gives CDR1 MNHEY, CDR2 SVGAGI. With 7 bases removed from V and 4 bases from J, the gap between germline ends came to 13 bases.

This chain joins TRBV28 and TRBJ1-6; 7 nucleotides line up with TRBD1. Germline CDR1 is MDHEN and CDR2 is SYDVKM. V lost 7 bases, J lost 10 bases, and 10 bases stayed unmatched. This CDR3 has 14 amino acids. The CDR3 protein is CASIRQGDWSPLHF. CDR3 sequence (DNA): TGTGCCAGCATCAGACAGGGTGATTGGTCACCCCTCCACTTT.

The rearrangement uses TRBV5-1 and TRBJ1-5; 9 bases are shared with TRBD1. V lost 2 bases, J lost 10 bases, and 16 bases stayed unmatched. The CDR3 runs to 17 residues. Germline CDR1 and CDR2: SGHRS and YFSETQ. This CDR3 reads CASSLLVASGQGGPQHF. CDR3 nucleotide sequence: TGCGCCAGCAGCTTATTGGTGGCGTCGGGACAGGGTGGACCCCAGCATTTT.

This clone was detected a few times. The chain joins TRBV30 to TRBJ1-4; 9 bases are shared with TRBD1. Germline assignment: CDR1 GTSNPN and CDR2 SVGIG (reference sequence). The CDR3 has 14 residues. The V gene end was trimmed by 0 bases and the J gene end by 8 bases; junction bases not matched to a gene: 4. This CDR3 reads CAWSVLGQGEKLFF. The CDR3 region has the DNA TGTGCCTGGAGTGTACTGGGACAGGGAGAAAAACTGTTTTTT.

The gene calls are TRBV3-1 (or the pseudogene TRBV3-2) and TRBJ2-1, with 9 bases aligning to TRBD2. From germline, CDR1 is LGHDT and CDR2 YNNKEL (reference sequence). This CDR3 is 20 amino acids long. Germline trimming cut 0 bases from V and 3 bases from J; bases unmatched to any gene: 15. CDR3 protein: CASSQDVLVETSGLYNEQFF. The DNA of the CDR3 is TGTGCCAGCAGCCAAGATGTTTTGGTAGAGACTAGCGGCCTCTACAATGAGCAGTTCTTC.

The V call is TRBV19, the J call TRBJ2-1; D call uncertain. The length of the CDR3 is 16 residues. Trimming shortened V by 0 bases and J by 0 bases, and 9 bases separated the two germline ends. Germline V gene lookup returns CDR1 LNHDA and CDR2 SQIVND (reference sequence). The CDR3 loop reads CASSIEGESSYNEQFF. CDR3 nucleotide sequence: TGTGCCAGTAGTATAGAGGGCGAGAGCTCCTACAATGAGCAGTTCTTC.

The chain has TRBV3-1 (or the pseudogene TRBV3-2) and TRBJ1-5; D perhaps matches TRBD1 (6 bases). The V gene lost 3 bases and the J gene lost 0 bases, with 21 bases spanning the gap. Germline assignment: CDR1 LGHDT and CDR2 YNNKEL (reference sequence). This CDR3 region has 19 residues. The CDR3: CASSQKRVIRGGSNQPQHF. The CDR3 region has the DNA TGTGCCAGCAGCCAGAAGAGGGTTATTAGAGGGGGTAGCAATCAGCCCCAGCATTTT.

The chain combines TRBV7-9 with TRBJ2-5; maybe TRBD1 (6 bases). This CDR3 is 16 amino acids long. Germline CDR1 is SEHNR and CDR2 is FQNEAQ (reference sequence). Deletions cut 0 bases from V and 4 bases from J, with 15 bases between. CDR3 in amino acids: CASSLASGVGLETQYF. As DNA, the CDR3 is TGTGCCAGCAGCTTAGCATCAGGGGTAGGCTTAGAGACCCAGTACTTC.

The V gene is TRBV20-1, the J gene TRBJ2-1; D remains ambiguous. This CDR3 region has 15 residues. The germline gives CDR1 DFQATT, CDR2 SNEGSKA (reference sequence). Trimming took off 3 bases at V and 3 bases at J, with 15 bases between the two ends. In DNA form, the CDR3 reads TGCAGTGCTAGTCACCTGGGCCGCCTCTACAATGAGCAGTTCTTC. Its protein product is CSASHLGRLYNEQFF.

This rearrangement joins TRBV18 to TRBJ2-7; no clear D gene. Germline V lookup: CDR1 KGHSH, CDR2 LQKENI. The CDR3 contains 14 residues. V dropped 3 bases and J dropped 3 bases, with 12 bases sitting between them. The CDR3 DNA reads TGTGCCAGCTCACCTCTTCTAACTCACTACGAGCAGTACTTC. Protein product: CASSPLLTHYEQYF.